This T cell receptor (beta chain) was retrieved from a study of blood T cells in healthy people across ages. Each donor's blood draw was roughly 10 milliliters of peripheral blood. With V trimmed by 7 bases and J by 3 bases, 6 bases remained unmatched. This CDR3 has 13 amino acids. Germline loops: CDR1 MNHEY, CDR2 SVGAGI. For the second PCR, which ran for about 6 to 11 cycles, a sample-barcoded 5' primer and a J-beta primer mix were used. TCRdb processed the 5' RACE reads anew with MiXCR; each CDR3 protein has one entry. The sample has around 1.5 million distinct CDR3 sequences; 55% to 75% are singletons.

The TCR originated in a man between 18 and 35 years old in good health. The V and J genes are TRBV6-5 and TRBJ2-7; 7 bases are a match to TRBD1. Material: blood. CDR3 DNA: TGTGCCAGCACCGGACAGGCTAACTACGAGCAGTACTTC. It is translated as CASTGQANYEQYF.